The 22 T cell receptor beta chains presented below share a single source sample, sequenced in a study of CD8 T cells in ankylosing spondylitis. TCRdb reprocessed the 5' RACE reads with MiXCR, giving one entry per CDR3 protein. The sample records roughly 30,000 distinct CDR3 sequences, around 30% being singletons. Material for sequencing was synovial fluid, either unsorted or a sorted T cell fraction (not recorded which). The receptors shown here come from a male donor with ankylosing spondylitis.

This chain connects TRBV4-2 to TRBJ2-1, with a tentative D call TRBD1 (5 bases). This CDR3 has 12 amino acids. From germline, CDR1 is LGHNA and CDR2 YNFKEQ. V dropped 3 bases and J dropped 8 bases, with 8 bases sitting between them. CDR3 in DNA: TGTGCCAGCAGCCACCAGACAGATGAGCAGTTCTTC. Translated: CASSHQTDEQFF.

The chain links TRBV24-1 to TRBJ2-1, with 12 bases that match TRBD2. Per germline, CDR1 KGHDR and CDR2 SFDVKD. V trimming: 9 bases; J trimming: 3 bases; junction bases outside the gene matches: 11. The CDR3 sequence is 17 residues long. CDR3 in DNA: TGTGCCACCTCGAAGCTAGCGGGAGGGACCGGCTACAATGAGCAGTTCTTC. This encodes CATSKLAGGTGYNEQFF.

The chain couples TRBV6-5 to TRBJ2-4; 7 bases fit TRBD1. Germline CDR1 and CDR2: MNHEY and SVGAGI. V lost 0 bases, J lost 0 bases, and 11 bases stayed unmatched. The CDR3 consists of 19 residues. The CDR3 here is CASSYSGGLRGPAKNIQYF. Written as DNA, the CDR3 is TGTGCCAGCAGTTACTCTGGCGGACTGAGGGGGCCAGCCAAAAACATTCAGTACTTC.

This clonotype was counted between two and nine times. The chain uses TRBV20-1 and TRBJ1-6; no reliable D call. Trimming took off 3 bases at V and 10 bases at J, with 16 bases between the two ends. The CDR3 covers 14 residues. Germline loops: CDR1 DFQATT, CDR2 SNEGSKA (reference sequence). CDR3 region: CSASGRGDTSPLHF. CDR3 nucleotides: TGCAGTGCTAGCGGCCGAGGAGACACCTCACCCCTCCACTTT.

This sequence joins TRBV6-2 or TRBV6-3 and TRBJ2-7; 11 bases map to TRBD2. This CDR3 comprises 15 residues. V trimming: 6 bases; J trimming: 0 bases; junction bases outside the gene matches: 4. Germline V gene sequence: CDR1 MNHEY, CDR2 SVGEGT. The CDR3 loop is CASRRTSGSSYEQYF. The DNA of the CDR3 is TGTGCCAGCAGACGCACTAGCGGGAGCTCCTACGAGCAGTACTTC.

This chain connects TRBV3-1 to TRBJ2-2, with TRBD2 matching 8 bases. Losses at the gene ends were 4 bases for V and 5 bases for J; bases not matched to a gene: 12. Looked up from germline, CDR1 is LGHDT and CDR2 is YNNKEL (reference sequence). The CDR3 totals 17 residues. The CDR3 spells CASSLTPAGDPTGELFF. CDR3 nucleotide sequence: TGTGCCAGCAGCCTGACCCCAGCGGGAGACCCGACCGGGGAGCTGTTTTTT. The whole variable domain, filled in from reference TRBV3-1 and TRBJ2-2, reads DTAVSQTPKYLVTQMGNDKSIKCEQNLGHDTMYWYKQDSKKFLKIMFSYNNKELIINETVPNRFSPKSPDKAHLNLHINSLELGDSAVYFCASSLTPAGDPTGELFFGEGSRLTVL.

This clonotype was seen more than once but under ten times. The J gene is TRBJ1-1, the V gene TRBV5-1; perhaps TRBD1 as D (5 bases). This CDR3 is 15 amino acids long. Per germline, CDR1 SGHRS and CDR2 YFSETQ. V lost 4 bases and J lost 1, with 14 bases in between. For the CDR3, the DNA is TGCGCCAGCAGCGGAGGGGACGGGACGAACACTGAAGCTTTCTTT. It is translated as CASSGGDGTNTEAFF. Together with reference TRBV5-1 and TRBJ1-1, the CDR3 gives the full variable domain: KAGVTQTPRYLIKTRGQQVTLSCSPISGHRSVSWYQQTPGQGLQFLFEYFSETQRNKGNFPGRFSGRQFSNSRSEMNVSTLELGDSALYLCASSGGDGTNTEAFFGQGTRLTVV.

This clonotype showed up many times. The chain employs TRBV12-3 or TRBV12-4 and TRBJ2-1, with a possible D match to TRBD2 (6 bases). Trimming shortened V by 8 bases and J by 1 base, and 12 bases separated the two germline ends. The CDR3 has 14 amino acids. The CDR3 DNA sequence: TGTGCCAGCCGACTCGGGAGTTCCTACAATGAGCAGTTCTTC. Amino acids: CASRLGSSYNEQFF.

The genes are TRBV6-1 and TRBJ2-1; D possibly corresponds to TRBD2 (7 bases). The V end was cut by 6 bases, the J end by 4 bases, with 13 bases between. Looked up from germline, CDR1 is MNHNS and CDR2 is SASEGT. The CDR3 sequence is 14 residues long. The CDR3 DNA follows: TGTGCCAGCAGCCTAGGGGGGGAATACAATGAGCAGTTCTTC. It codes for CASSLGGEYNEQFF.

This clonotype came up once. The conserved closing phenylalanine or tryptophan is absent in this CDR3, likely reflecting a read error. The genes are TRBV2 and TRBJ2-1; D assignment may be TRBD1 or TRBD2 (5 bases each). V lost 6 bases and J lost 0, with 18 bases in between. Germline V gene data show CDR1 as SNHLY and CDR2 as FYNNEI. This CDR3 contains 17 residues. The CDR3, as DNA: TGTGCCAGCAGCGGGGCGGCCGACTTTAACTCCTACAATGAGCAGTTCTCC. Its protein is CASSGAADFNSYNEQFS.

This clonotype was detected ten times or more. The rearrangement joins TRBV30 to TRBJ2-1; D not resolved. Germline loops: CDR1 GTSNPN, CDR2 SVGIG (reference sequence). Trimming took 6 bases from V and 6 from J, leaving 12 bases between them. The CDR3 runs to 12 residues. CDR3 sequence reads: CACSPKSNEQFF. In DNA, the CDR3 is TGTGCCTGTAGTCCTAAGTCCAATGAGCAGTTCTTC.

This clonotype qualifies as medium-sized (0.01 to 0.1%). CDR3 loop: CASSDPEPQKLFF. CDR3 sequence (DNA): TGTGCCAGCAGTGACCCTGAGCCGCAAAAACTGTTTTTT. The J gene is TRBJ1-4, the V gene TRBV6-1; the D is unclear. Germline V gene data show CDR1 as MNHNS and CDR2 as SASEGT. V dropped 3 bases and J dropped 9 bases, with 11 bases sitting between them. The CDR3 is 13 residues long.

The table lists this clonotype with a few counts. The CDR3, as DNA: TGTGCCAGCAGCGTAGGACAGGGGAACACTGAAGCTTTCTTT. It is translated as CASSVGQGNTEAFF. This rearrangement joins TRBV9 to TRBJ1-1; the match to TRBD1 covers 7 bases. This CDR3 has 14 residues. J lost 1 base, V lost 0 bases, and 0 bases had no gene match. Germline V gene data show CDR1 as SGDLS and CDR2 as YYNGEE.

J is TRBJ2-1 and V is TRBV30; 13 bases fit TRBD2. The V and J ends lost 0 bases and 6 bases, in that order; junction bases with no gene match: 5. The germline CDR1 and CDR2 sequences are GTSNPN and SVGIG (reference sequence). The CDR3 has 16 amino acids. The CDR3: CAWSVWTSGSPNEQFF. The DNA for the CDR3 is TGTGCCTGGAGTGTATGGACTAGCGGGAGTCCCAATGAGCAGTTCTTC.

This clonotype was observed a handful of times. The genes are TRBV6-1 and TRBJ2-1, with 11 bases lining up with TRBD2. The CDR3 length is 15 residues. Germline CDR1 reads MNHNS; CDR2 reads SASEGT. The V and J ends lost 6 bases and 4 bases, in that order; junction bases with no gene match: 5. The DNA of the CDR3 is TGTGCCAGCAGGGGGACTAGCGGCCTATACAATGAGCAGTTCTTC. Its translation is CASRGTSGLYNEQFF.

The chain links TRBV7-9 to TRBJ1-1; TRBD1 agrees at 8 bases. Trimming took 5 bases from V and 7 from J; bases not matched to a gene: 18. The CDR3 runs 17 residues. Per the germline V gene, CDR1 is SEHNR and CDR2 is FQNEAQ (reference sequence). CDR3 loop: CASSPRTGSARKYEAFF. The CDR3 bases are TGTGCCAGCAGCCCTAGGACAGGGTCGGCTCGGAAGTATGAAGCTTTCTTT.

The V and J genes are TRBV15 and TRBJ1-5, with 7 nucleotides matching TRBD1. Trimming took 4 bases from V and 1 from J; bases not matched to a gene: 7. Germline V lookup: CDR1 LNHNV, CDR2 YYDKDF (reference sequence). The CDR3 consists of 16 residues. The CDR3: CATSTRGGVSNQPQHF. CDR3 bases: TGTGCCACCAGCACTCGAGGGGGCGTCAGCAATCAGCCCCAGCATTTT.

This clonotype came up many times. V and J are TRBV6-6 and TRBJ2-1; 8 nucleotides agree with TRBD1. V lost 7 bases, J lost 7 bases, and 12 bases stayed unmatched. The CDR3 runs to 15 residues. From germline, CDR1 is MNHNY and CDR2 SVGAGI (reference sequence). CDR3 DNA sequence: TGTGCCAGCACTCTCCTAGGACAGGGTTTGAATGAGCAGTTCTTC. Translated: CASTLLGQGLNEQFF.

This chain uses TRBV5-5 with TRBJ2-1, with 7 nucleotides matching TRBD1. Germline CDR1 and CDR2: SGHKS and YYEKEE (reference sequence). J lost 4 bases, V lost 9 bases, and 7 bases had no gene match. The CDR3 sequence is 13 residues long. CDR3 residues: CATGKQGYNEQFF. CDR3 in DNA: TGTGCCACCGGGAAACAGGGGTACAATGAGCAGTTCTTC.

A few counts support this clonotype. CDR3 sequence reads: CSALLAGSTDTQYF. CDR3 coding DNA: TGCAGTGCCCTACTAGCGGGAAGCACAGATACGCAGTATTTT. The chain couples TRBV20-1 to TRBJ2-3; 10 nucleotides line up with TRBD2. J was trimmed by 0 bases and V by 6 bases; bases with no gene match: 3. Germline CDR1 reads DFQATT; CDR2 reads SNEGSKA (reference sequence). CDR3 size: 14 residues.

The J gene is TRBJ2-3, the V gene TRBV24-1, with 13 positions matching TRBD2. After removal of 5 bases from V and 0 bases from J, the junction contained 7 bases not matched to a gene. Germline CDR1 KGHDR, CDR2 SFDVKD. The CDR3 has 18 amino acids. The CDR3 bases are TGTGCCACCAGTGCCCTTGGGACTAGCGGGGATAGCACAGATACGCAGTATTTT. Translating it yields CATSALGTSGDSTDTQYF.

The chain is built from TRBV12-3 or TRBV12-4 and TRBJ1-2; no clear D. V lost 4 bases and J lost 5, with 14 bases in between. The CDR3 is 14 amino acids. DNA of the CDR3: TGTGCCAGCAGTTCTACAGTCATACTGTATGGCTACACCTTC. Translation: CASSSTVILYGYTF.